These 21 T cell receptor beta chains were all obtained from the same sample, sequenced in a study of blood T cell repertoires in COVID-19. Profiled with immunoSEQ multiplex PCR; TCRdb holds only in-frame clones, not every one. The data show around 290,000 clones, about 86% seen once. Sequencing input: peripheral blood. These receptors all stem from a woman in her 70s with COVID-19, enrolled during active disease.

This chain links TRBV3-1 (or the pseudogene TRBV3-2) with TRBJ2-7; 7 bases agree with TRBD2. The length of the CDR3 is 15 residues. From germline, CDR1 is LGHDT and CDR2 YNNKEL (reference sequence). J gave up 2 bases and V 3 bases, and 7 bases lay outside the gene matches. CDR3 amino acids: CASSQGRLAAYEQYF. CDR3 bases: TGTGCCAGCAGCCAGGGTAGACTAGCCGCCTACGAGCAGTACTTC.

DNA for the CDR3: TGTGCCACCAGTGATTTGGGGGCGGAGTACAATGAGCAGTTCTTC. It is translated as CATSDLGAEYNEQFF. This chain connects TRBV24-1 to TRBJ2-1; weak D call: TRBD1 (5 bases). Trimming pared 0 bases from V and 4 bases from J, leaving 9 bases between. In germline, CDR1 is KGHDR, CDR2 SFDVKD. The CDR3 runs to 15 residues.

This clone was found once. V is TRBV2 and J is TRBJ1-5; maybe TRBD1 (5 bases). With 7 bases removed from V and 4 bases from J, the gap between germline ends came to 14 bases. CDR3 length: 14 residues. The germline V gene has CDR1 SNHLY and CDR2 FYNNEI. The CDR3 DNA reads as TGTGCCAGCAAACTGTCGACAGTGAATCAGCCCCAGCATTTT. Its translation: CASKLSTVNQPQHF.

The CDR3 loop reads CASSRQMGDQETQYF. The CDR3 nucleotides are TGCGCCAGCAGCCGCCAAATGGGAGACCAAGAGACCCAGTACTTC. The chain uses TRBV5-1 and TRBJ2-5; tentatively, D is TRBD2 (5 bases). There are 15 residues in the CDR3. V dropped 4 bases and J dropped 0 bases, with 13 bases sitting between them. Germline CDR1 SGHRS, CDR2 YFSETQ.

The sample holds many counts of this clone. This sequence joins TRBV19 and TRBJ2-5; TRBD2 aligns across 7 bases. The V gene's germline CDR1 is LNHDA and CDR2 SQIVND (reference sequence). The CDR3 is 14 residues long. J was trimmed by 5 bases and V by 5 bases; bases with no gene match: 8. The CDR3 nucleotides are TGTGCCAGTAGTCGGGGGGAGGTGAGGGAGACCCAGTACTTC. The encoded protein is CASSRGEVRETQYF.

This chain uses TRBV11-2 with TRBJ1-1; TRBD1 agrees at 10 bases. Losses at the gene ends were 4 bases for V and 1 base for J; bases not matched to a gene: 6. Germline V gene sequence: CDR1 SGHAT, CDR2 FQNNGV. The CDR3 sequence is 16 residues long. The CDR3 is CASSSLTGGWNTEAFF. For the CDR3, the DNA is TGTGCCAGCAGCTCCCTGACAGGGGGCTGGAACACTGAAGCTTTCTTT.

The CDR3 nucleotides are TGTGCCACCAGCAGCGATGCGGGCCTCGGTAATGATGGCTACACCTTC. It encodes CATSSDAGLGNDGYTF. This rearrangement joins TRBV15 to TRBJ1-2, with D unresolved. V gave up 3 bases and J gave up 6 bases, with 20 bases separating them. The CDR3 covers 16 residues. CDR1 is LNHNV and CDR2 is YYDKDF in the germline V gene (reference sequence).

CDR3 DNA: TGTGCCAGCAGTCACCGGGGAGGGTCCTACAATGAGCAGTTCTTC. Protein sequence: CASSHRGGSYNEQFF. This rearrangement joins TRBV6-5 to TRBJ2-1, with 7 bases lining up with TRBD2. CDR3 size: 15 residues. CDR1 is MNHEY, CDR2 SVGAGI, per germline. The V segment lost 5 bases and the J segment 1 base; nucleotides outside the gene matches: 5.

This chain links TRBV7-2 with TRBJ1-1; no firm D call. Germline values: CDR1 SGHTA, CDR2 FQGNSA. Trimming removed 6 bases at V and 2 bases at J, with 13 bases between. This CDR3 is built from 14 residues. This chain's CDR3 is CASSLGTFNTEAFF. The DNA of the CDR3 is TGTGCCAGCAGTCTTGGCACCTTCAACACTGAAGCTTTCTTT.

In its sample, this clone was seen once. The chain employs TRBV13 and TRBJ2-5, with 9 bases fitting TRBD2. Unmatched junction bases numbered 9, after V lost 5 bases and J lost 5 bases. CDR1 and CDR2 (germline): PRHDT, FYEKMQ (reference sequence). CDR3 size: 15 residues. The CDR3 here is CASSPQAGGGETQYF. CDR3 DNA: TGTGCCAGCAGCCCCCAAGCGGGGGGTGGCGAGACCCAGTACTTC.

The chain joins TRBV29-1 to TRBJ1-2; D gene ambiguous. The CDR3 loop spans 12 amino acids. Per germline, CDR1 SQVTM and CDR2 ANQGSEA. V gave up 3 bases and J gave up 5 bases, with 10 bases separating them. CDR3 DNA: TGCAGCGTTGATAGAGGAGGGTATGGCTACACCTTC. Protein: CSVDRGGYGYTF.

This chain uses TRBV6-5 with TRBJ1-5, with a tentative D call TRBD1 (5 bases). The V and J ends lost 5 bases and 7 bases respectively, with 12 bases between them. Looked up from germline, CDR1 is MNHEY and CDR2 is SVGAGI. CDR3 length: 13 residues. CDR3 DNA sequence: TGTGCCAGCAGTCAGGGTTTTGGGCAGCCCCAGCATTTT. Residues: CASSQGFGQPQHF.

The CDR3 nucleotides are TGTGCCAGCAGTACCAGACAGTTTAATAGCAATCAGCCCCAGCATTTT. Protein product: CASSTRQFNSNQPQHF. This sequence joins TRBV6-6 and TRBJ1-5, with D possibly matching TRBD1 (5 bases). Germline V gives CDR1 MNHNY, CDR2 SVGAGI (reference sequence). The CDR3 has 16 residues. Trimming removed 5 bases at V and 0 bases at J, with 14 bases between.

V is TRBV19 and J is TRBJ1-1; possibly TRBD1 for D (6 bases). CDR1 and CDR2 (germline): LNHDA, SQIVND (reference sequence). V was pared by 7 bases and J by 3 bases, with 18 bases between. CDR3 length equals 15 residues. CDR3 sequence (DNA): TGTGCCAGTACCCACCCCGGACAGAGGCACACTGAAGCTTTCTTT. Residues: CASTHPGQRHTEAFF. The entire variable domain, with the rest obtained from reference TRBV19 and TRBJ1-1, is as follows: DGGITQSPKYLFRKEGQNVTLSCEQNLNHDAMYWYRQDPGQGLRLIYYSQIVNDFQKGDIAEGYSVSREKKESFPLTVTSAQKNPTAFYLCASTHPGQRHTEAFFGQGTRLTVV.

In DNA, the CDR3 is TGTGCCAGCAGCTTACCGATGGCAGGAAACACCATATATTTT. Translation: CASSLPMAGNTIYF. The chain links TRBV11-2 to TRBJ1-3; the D is unclear. Germline V gene sequence: CDR1 SGHAT, CDR2 FQNNGV. The CDR3 spans 14 residues. V was pared by 2 bases and J by 4 bases, with 9 bases between.

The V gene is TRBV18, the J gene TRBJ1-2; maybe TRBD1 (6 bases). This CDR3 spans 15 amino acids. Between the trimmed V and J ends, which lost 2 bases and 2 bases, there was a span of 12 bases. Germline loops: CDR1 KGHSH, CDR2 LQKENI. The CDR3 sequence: CASSPNTGLNYGYTF. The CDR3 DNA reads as TGTGCCAGCTCACCAAATACAGGGTTGAACTATGGCTACACCTTC.

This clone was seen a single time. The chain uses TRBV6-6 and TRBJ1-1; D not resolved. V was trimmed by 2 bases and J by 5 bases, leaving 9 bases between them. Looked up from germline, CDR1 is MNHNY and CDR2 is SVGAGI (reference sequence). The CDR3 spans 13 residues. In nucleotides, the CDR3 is TGTGCCAGCAGTTACAGCTTTGAGACTGAAGCTTTCTTT. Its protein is CASSYSFETEAFF.

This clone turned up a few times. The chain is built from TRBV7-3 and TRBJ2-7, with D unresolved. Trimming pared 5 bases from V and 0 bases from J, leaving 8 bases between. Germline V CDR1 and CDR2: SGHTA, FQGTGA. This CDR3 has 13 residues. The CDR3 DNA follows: TGTGCCAGCAGCCCCAAGAGCTCCTACGAGCAGTACTTC. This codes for CASSPKSSYEQYF.

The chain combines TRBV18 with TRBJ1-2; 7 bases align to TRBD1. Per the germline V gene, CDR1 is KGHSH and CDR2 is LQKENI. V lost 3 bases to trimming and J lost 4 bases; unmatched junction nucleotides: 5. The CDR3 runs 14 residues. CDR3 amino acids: CASSPGTEAYGYTF. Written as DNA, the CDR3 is TGTGCCAGCTCACCCGGGACAGAAGCCTATGGCTACACCTTC.

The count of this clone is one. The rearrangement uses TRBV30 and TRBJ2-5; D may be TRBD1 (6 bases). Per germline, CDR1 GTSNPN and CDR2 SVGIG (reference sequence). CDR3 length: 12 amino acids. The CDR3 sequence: CALDSSGETQYF. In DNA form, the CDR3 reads TGTGCTTTGGACAGTTCTGGGGAGACCCAGTACTTC. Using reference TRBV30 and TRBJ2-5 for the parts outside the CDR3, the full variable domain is SQTIHQWPATLVQPVGSPLSLECTVEGTSNPNLYWYRQAAGRGLQLLFYSVGIGQISSEVPQNLSASRPQDRQFILSSKKLLLSDSGFYLCALDSSGETQYFGPGTRLLVL.

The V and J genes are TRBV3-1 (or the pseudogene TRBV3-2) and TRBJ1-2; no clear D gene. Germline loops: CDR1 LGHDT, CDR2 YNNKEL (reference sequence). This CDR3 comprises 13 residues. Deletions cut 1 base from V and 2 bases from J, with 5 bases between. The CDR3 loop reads CASSQGRNYGYTF. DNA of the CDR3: TGTGCCAGCAGCCAAGGCAGGAACTATGGCTACACCTTC.